This section outlines one T cell receptor beta chain sequence together with its context. Its antigen is still unknown. Thawed unstimulated PBMCs were FACS-sorted by CD3, CD4 and CD8 into two populations. TCRdb's copy holds only in-frame clones and misses some; the assay was immunoSEQ multiplex PCR. The table records tens of thousands of clones, more than 90% of them present only once. These data come from a study of T cell clones after liver transplantation. Overall study: At least one year of complete immunosuppression withdrawal without enzymes over twice normal defined tolerance. The study's findings and limits: Small, mixed patient groups and varying post-transplant times limit these conclusions.

The CDR3 loop spans 18 amino acids. The V gene's germline CDR1 is LGHNA and CDR2 YNFKEQ. Sequencing was performed on CD4+ T cells from blood, taken before liver transplant. The sequence came from a human donor who received a liver transplant. The chain joins TRBV4-2 to TRBJ2-5; TRBD2 agrees at 13 bases. The DNA end is a closer match to TRBJ2-7, so the J assignment may be wrong. CDR3 sequence reads: CASSQGVGTSGNYYEQYF. The CDR3 nucleotides are TGTGCCAGCAGCCAAGGAGTTGGGACTAGCGGGAATTACTACGAGCAGTACTTC.